Included here is one T cell receptor beta chain sequence, with context. Method: immunoSEQ multiplex PCR; TCRdb's copy keeps in-frame clones and lacks some. The data hold roughly 150,000 clones, with 80% to 95% observed a single time. This sample is drawn from a study of T cell responses to AZD1222 COVID-19 vaccine. CDR3 length: 11 amino acids. This sequence joins TRBV21-1 and TRBJ2-1. TRBV21-1 corresponds to a pseudogene. The material was peripheral blood, obtained on day 0 of AZD1222 vaccination. This clonotype was sampled from an adult in good health. The CDR3 region has the DNA TGTGCCAGCAGCATTCGGCGAGAGCAGTTCTTC. Translation: CASSIRREQFF.